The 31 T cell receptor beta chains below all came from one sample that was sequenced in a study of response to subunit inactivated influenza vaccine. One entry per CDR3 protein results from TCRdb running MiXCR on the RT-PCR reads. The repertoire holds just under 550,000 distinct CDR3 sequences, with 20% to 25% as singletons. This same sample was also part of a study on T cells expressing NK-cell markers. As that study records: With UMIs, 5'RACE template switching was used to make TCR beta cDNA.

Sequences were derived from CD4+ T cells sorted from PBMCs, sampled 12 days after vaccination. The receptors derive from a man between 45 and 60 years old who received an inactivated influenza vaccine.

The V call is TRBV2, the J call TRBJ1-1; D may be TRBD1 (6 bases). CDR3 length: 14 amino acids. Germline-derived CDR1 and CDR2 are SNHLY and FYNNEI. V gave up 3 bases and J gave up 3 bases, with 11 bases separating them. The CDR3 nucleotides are TGTGCCAGCAGTGATCGCAGGGGCTACACTGAAGCTTTCTTT. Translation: CASSDRRGYTEAFF.

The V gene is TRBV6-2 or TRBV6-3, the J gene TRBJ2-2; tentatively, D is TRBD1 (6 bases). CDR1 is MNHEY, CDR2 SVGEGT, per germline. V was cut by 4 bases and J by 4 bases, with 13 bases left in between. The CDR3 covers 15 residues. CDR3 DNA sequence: TGTGCCAGCAGTTCCTACCAGGGGACCACCGGGGAGCTGTTTTTT. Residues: CASSSYQGTTGELFF.

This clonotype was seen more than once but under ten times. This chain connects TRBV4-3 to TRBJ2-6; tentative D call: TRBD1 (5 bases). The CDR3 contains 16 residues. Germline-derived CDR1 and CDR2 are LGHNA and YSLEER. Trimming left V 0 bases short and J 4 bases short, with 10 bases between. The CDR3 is CASSQDVGHGANVLTF. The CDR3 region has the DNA TGCGCCAGCAGCCAAGATGTGGGGCACGGGGCCAACGTCCTGACTTTC.

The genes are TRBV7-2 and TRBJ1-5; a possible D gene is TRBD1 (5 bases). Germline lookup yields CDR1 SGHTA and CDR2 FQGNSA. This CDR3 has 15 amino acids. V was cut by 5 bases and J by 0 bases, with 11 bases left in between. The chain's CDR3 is CASSPGGYSNQPQHF. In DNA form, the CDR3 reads TGTGCCAGCAGCCCGGGGGGTTATAGCAATCAGCCCCAGCATTTT.

The chain's CDR3 is CASSPKRLVATDTQYF. The CDR3 nucleotides are TGTGCCAGCAGCCCAAAGCGCCTGGTTGCCACAGATACGCAGTATTTT. The chain carries TRBV7-9 and TRBJ2-3, with D unresolved. This CDR3 comprises 16 residues. With 5 bases removed from V and 2 bases from J, the gap between germline ends came to 17 bases. Germline values: CDR1 SEHNR, CDR2 FQNEAQ (reference sequence).

For the CDR3, the DNA is TGTGCCATCAGTGCCACTGGACAAAGACTGTTTTTT. Residues: CAISATGQRLFF. The rearrangement uses TRBV10-3 and TRBJ1-4, with a possible D match to TRBD1 (5 bases). The CDR3 runs 12 residues. Germline V CDR1 and CDR2: ENHRY, SYGVKD. Trimming took off 4 bases at V and 13 bases at J, with 13 bases between the two ends.

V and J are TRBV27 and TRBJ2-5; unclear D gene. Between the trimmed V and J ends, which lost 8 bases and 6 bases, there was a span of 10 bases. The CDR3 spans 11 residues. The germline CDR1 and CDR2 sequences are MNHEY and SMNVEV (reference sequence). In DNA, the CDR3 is TGTGCCAGCGGACCCTCCCAGACCCAGTACTTC. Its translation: CASGPSQTQYF.

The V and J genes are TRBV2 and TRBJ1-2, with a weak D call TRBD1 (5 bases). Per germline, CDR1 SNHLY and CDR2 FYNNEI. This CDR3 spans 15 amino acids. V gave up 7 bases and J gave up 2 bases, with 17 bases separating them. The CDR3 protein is CASTSGRGYNYGYTF. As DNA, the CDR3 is TGTGCCAGCACCTCTGGGAGGGGTTACAACTATGGCTACACCTTC.

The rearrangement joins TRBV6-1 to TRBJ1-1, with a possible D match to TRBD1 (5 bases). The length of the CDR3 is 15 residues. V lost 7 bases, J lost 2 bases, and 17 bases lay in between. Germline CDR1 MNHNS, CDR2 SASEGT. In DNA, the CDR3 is TGTGCCAGCATACTTGGAACAGGTAGAAACACTGAAGCTTTCTTT. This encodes CASILGTGRNTEAFF.

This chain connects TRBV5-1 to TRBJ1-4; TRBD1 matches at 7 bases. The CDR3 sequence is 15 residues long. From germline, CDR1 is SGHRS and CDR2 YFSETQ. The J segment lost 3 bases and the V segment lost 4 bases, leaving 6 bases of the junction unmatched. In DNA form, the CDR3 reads TGCGCCAGCAGCCCAGGGGGGGAGGCTAATGAAAAACTGTTTTTT. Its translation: CASSPGGEANEKLFF.

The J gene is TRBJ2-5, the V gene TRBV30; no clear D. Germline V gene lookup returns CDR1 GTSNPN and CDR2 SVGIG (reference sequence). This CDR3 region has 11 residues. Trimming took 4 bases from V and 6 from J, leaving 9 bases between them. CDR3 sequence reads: CAWNPGKTQYF. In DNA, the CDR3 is TGTGCCTGGAATCCTGGAAAGACCCAGTACTTC.

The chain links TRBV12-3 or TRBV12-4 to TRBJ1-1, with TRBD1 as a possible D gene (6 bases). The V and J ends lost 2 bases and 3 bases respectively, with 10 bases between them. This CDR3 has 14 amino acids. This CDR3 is CASSLTGAYTEAFF. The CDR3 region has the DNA TGTGCCAGCAGTTTAACGGGGGCCTACACTGAAGCTTTCTTT.

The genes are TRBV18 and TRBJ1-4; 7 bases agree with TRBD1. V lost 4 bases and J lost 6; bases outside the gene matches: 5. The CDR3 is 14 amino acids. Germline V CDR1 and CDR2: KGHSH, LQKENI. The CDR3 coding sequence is TGTGCCAGCTCACAGGGGGCGGAGGATGAAAAACTGTTTTTT. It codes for CASSQGAEDEKLFF.

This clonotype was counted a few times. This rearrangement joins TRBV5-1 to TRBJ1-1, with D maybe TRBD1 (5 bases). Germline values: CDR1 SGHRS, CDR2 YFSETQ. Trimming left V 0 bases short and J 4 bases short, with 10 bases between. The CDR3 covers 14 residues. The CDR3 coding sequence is TGCGCCAGCAGCTTGGATCAGGGAACCACTGAAGCTTTCTTT. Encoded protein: CASSLDQGTTEAFF.

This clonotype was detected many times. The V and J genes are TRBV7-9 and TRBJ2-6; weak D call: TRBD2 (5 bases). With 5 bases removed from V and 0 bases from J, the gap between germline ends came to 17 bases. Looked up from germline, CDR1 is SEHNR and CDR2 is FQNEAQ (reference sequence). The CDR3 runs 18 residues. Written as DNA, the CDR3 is TGTGCCAGCAGCCCCCTTAGAGGGAGTAGCTCTGGGGCCAACGTCCTGACTTTC. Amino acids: CASSPLRGSSSGANVLTF.

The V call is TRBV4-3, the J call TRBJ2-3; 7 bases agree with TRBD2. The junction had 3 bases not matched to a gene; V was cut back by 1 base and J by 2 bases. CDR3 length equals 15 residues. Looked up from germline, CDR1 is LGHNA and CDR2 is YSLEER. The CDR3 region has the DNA TGCGCCAGCAGCCAAGGTCTAGCGGTCACAGATACGCAGTATTTT. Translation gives CASSQGLAVTDTQYF.

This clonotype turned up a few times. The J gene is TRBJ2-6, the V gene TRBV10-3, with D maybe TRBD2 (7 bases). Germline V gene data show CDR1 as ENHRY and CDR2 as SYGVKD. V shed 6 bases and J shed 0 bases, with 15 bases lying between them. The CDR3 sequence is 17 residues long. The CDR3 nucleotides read TGTGCCATCAGGGGAGGGGGTACTGACTCTGGGGCCAACGTCCTGACTTTC. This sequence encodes CAIRGGGTDSGANVLTF.

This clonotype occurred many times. The CDR3 sequence: CSAPQSVNTEAFF. The CDR3 coding sequence is TGCAGTGCTCCCCAGAGTGTGAACACTGAAGCTTTCTTT. The chain has TRBV20-1 and TRBJ1-1; no firm D call. The CDR3 has 13 residues. Between the trimmed V and J ends, which lost 5 bases and 0 bases, there was a span of 10 bases. Germline CDR1 DFQATT, CDR2 SNEGSKA (reference sequence).

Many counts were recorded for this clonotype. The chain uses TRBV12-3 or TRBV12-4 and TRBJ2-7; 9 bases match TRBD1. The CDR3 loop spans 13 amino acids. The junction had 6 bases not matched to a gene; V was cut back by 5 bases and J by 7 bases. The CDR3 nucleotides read TGTGCCAGCAGTCCAAGACAGGGGGGGGAGCAGTACTTC. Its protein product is CASSPRQGGEQYF.

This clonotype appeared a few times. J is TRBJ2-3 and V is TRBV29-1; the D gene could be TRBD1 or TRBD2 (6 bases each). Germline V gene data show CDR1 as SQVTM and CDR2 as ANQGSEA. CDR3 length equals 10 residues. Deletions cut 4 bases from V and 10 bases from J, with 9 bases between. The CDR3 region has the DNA TGCAGCGTTGTTAGGGGGGCGCAGTATTTT. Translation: CSVVRGAQYF.

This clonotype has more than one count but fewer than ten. The CDR3 loop is CASSQLGGSYNEQFF. For the CDR3, the DNA is TGTGCCAGCAGCCAATTGGGGGGTTCCTACAATGAGCAGTTCTTC. This chain links TRBV16 with TRBJ2-1, with a weak D call TRBD2 (6 bases). Trimming cost V 1 base and J 1 base, with 8 bases left between them. Germline CDR1 and CDR2: KGHSY and FQNENV. The CDR3 consists of 15 residues.

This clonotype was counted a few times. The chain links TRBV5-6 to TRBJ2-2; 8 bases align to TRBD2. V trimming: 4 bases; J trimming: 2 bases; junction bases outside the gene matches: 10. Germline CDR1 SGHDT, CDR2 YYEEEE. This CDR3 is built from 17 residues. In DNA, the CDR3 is TGTGCCAGCAGCCCGAGAGCGGGAGTGTTAAACACCGGGGAGCTGTTTTTT. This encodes CASSPRAGVLNTGELFF.

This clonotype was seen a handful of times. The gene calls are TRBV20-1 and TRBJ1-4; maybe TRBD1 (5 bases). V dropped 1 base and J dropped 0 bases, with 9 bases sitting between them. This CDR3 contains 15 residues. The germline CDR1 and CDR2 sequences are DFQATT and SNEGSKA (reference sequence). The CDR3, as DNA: TGCAGTGCTAGAGTCCCGGGGGCAACTAATGAAAAACTGTTTTTT. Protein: CSARVPGATNEKLFF.

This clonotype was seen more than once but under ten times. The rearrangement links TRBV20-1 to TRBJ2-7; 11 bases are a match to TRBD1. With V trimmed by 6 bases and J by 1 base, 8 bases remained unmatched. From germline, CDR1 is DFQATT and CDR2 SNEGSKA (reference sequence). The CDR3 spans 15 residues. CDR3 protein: CSAARGTGGSYEQYF. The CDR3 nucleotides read TGCAGTGCCGCAAGGGGGACAGGGGGTTCCTACGAGCAGTACTTC.

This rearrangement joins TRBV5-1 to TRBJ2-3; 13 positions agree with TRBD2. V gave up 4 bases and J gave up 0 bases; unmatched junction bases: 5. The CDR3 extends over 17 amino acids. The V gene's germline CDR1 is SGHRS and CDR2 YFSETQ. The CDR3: CASSTGLAGLSTDTQYF. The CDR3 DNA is TGCGCCAGCAGCACGGGACTAGCGGGGCTCAGCACAGATACGCAGTATTTT.

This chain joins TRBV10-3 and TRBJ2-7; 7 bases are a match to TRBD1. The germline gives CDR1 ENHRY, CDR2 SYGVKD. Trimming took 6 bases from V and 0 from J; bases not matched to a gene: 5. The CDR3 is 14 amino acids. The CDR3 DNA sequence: TGTGCCATCAGACAGGGGCCAAGCTCCTACGAGCAGTACTTC. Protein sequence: CAIRQGPSSYEQYF.

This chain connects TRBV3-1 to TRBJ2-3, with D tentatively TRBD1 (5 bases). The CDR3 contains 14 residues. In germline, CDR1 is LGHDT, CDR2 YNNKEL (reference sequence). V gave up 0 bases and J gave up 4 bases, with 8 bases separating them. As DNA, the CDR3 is TGTGCCAGCAGCCAAGATCTAGGGGCAGATACGCAGTATTTT. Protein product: CASSQDLGADTQYF.

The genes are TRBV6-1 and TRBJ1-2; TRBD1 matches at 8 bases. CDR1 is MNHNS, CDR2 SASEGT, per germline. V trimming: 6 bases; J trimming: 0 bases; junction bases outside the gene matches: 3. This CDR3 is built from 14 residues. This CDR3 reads CASRGQGANYGYTF. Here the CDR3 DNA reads TGTGCCAGCAGAGGACAGGGAGCTAACTATGGCTACACCTTC.

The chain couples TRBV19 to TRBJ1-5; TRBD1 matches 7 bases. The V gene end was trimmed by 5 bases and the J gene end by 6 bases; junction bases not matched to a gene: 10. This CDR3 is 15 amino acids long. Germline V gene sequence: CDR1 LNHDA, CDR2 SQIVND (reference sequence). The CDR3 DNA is TGTGCCAGTAGTCCTCGACAGGGCTTCGGTCAGCCCCAGCATTTT. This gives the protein CASSPRQGFGQPQHF.

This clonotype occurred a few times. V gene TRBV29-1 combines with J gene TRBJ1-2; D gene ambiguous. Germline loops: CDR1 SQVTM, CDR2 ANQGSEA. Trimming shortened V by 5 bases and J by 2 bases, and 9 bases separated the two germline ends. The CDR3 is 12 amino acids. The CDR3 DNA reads TGCAGCGTTAACGACGCCAACTATGGCTACACCTTC. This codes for CSVNDANYGYTF. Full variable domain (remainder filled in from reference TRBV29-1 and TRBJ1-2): SAVISQKPSRDICQRGTSLTIQCQVDSQVTMMFWYRQQPGQSLTLIATANQGSEATYESGFVIDKFPISRPNLTFSTLTVSNMSPEDSSIYLCSVNDANYGYTFGSGTRLTVV.

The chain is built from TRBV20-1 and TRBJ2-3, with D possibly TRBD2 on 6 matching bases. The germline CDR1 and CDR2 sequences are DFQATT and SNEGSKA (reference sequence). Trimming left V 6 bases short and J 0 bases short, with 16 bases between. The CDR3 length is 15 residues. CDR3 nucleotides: TGCAGTGCACCACGACTAGACCCTAGCACAGATACGCAGTATTTT. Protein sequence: CSAPRLDPSTDTQYF.